Here is one T cell receptor beta chain with its context. Germline assignment: CDR1 SGHAT and CDR2 FQNNGV. The CDR3 length is 14 residues. V was shortened by 5 bases and J by 4 bases, with 14 bases between the two germline ends. The data stem from a study of T cells after yellow fever vaccination. TCRdb itself ran the 5' RACE reads through MiXCR, one entry per CDR3 protein. The sample gives about 320,000 distinct CDR3 sequences, approximately 4% of which show up once; just under 20% is in the top ten. The sequence came from a man aged 18 to 30 who received the YFV17D yellow fever vaccine. The rearrangement links TRBV11-2 to TRBJ1-2; D is perhaps TRBD1 (6 bases). Source: PBMCs, taken 15 days after the yellow fever booster vaccination. The CDR3 bases are TGTGCCAGCAGCCCCCGGGGGGGCCTCTATGGCTACACCTTC. It yields the protein CASSPRGGLYGYTF.